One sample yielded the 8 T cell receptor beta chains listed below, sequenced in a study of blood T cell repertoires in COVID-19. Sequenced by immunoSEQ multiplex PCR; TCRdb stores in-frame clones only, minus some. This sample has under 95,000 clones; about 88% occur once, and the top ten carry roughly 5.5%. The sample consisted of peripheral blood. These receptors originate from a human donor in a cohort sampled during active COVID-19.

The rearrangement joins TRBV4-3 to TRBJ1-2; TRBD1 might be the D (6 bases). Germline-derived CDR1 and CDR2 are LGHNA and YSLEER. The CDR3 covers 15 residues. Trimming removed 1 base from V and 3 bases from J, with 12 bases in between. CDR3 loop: CASSQGQGPDYGYTF. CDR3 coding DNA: TGCGCCAGCAGCCAAGGTCAGGGGCCGGACTATGGCTACACCTTC.

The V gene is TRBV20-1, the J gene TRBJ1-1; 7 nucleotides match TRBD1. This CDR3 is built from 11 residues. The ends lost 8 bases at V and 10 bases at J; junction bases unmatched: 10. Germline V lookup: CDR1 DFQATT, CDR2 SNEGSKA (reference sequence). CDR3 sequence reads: CSTDRVGVAFF. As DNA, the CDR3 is TGCAGTACCGACAGGGTCGGTGTAGCTTTCTTT.

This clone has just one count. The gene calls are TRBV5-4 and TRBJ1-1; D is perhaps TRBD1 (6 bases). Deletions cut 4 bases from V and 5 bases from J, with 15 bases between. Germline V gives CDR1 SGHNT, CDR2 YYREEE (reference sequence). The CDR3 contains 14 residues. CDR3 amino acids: CASSRAGDGTEAFF. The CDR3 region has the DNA TGTGCCAGCAGCCGGGCAGGGGATGGGACTGAAGCTTTCTTT. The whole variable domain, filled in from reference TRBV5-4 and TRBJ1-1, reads ETGVTQSPTHLIKTRGQQVTLRCSSQSGHNTVSWYQQALGQGPQFIFQYYREEENGRGNFPPRFSGLQFPNYSSELNVNALELDDSALYLCASSRAGDGTEAFFGQGTRLTVV.

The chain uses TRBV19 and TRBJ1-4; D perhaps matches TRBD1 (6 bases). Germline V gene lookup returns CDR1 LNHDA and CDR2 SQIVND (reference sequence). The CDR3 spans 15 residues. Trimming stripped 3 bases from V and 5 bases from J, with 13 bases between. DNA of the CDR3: TGTGCCAGTAGTATGGAGCAGGGGCGGAATGAAAAACTGTTTTTT. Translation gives CASSMEQGRNEKLFF.

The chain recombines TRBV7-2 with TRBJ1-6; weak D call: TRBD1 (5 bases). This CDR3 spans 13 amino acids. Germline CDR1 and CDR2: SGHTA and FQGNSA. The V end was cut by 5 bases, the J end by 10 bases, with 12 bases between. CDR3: CASSPPRGSPLHF. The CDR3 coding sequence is TGTGCCAGCAGCCCTCCCCGGGGGTCACCCCTCCACTTT.

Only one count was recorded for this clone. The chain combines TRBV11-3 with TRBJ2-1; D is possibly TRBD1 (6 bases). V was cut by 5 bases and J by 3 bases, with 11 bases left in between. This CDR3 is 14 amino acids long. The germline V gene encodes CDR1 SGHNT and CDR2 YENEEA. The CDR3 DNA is TGTGCCAGCAGCCCAGCGGACAGCTACAATGAGCAGTTCTTC. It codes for CASSPADSYNEQFF.

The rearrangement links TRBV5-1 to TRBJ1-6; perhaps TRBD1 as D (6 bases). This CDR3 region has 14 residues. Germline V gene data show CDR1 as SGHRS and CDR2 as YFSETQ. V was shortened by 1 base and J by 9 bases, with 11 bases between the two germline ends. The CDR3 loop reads CASSLSGQSSPLHF. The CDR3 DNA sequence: TGCGCCAGCAGCTTGTCCGGACAGAGTTCACCCCTCCACTTT. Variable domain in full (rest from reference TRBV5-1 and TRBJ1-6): KAGVTQTPRYLIKTRGQQVTLSCSPISGHRSVSWYQQTPGQGLQFLFEYFSETQRNKGNFPGRFSGRQFSNSRSEMNVSTLELGDSALYLCASSLSGQSSPLHFGNGTRLTVT.

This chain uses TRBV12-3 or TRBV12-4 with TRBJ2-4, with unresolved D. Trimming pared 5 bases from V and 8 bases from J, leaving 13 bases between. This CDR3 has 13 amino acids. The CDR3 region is CASSPPLEDIQYF. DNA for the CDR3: TGTGCCAGCAGTCCTCCCCTAGAGGACATTCAGTACTTC.